These T cell receptor beta chains were read from a single sample in a study of shared clonotypes between healthy human individuals. The method was immunoSEQ multiplex PCR; TCRdb's version includes in-frame clones alone and lacks a portion of them. The profile covers millions of clones, with 90% to 95% appearing a single time and under 0.15% taken by the ten largest. Sequencing was carried out using naive CD4+ T cells sorted from blood. All receptors derive from a man between 18 and 35 years old in good health. Both conserved end residues are part of each CDR3. Each record gives: D gene, clone size, J gene, V gene, CDR3 length, CDR3 DNA, CDR3 protein. D genes are given only for firm matches. Clone size is not always given. Where it is, it says once, few, many or a class for expanded clones.

d_gene: TRBD2; abundance: NA; j_gene: TRBJ2-1; v_gene: TRBV5-4; len: 14; CDR3nt: TGTGCCAGCAGCCCCGCGGGGGAGCGCAATGAGCAGTTCTTC; CDR3aa: CASSPAGERNEQFF
d_gene: NA; abundance: NA; j_gene: TRBJ1-1; v_gene: TRBV2; len: 15; CDR3nt: TGTGCCAGCAGTGACCGGTCAGCGAGTCCTTCTGGAGCTTTCTTT; CDR3aa: CASSDRSASPSGAFF
d_gene: NA; abundance: NA; j_gene: TRBJ2-7; v_gene: TRBV18; len: 15; CDR3nt: TGTGCCAGCTCACCACCGAACCCGAGCTCCTACGAGCAGTACTTC; CDR3aa: CASSPPNPSSYEQYF
d_gene: TRBD2; abundance: NA; j_gene: TRBJ2-3; v_gene: TRBV7-9; len: 14; CDR3nt: TGTGCCAGCAGCTTAGTTCTAGCGGCGGATACGCAGTATTTT; CDR3aa: CASSLVLAADTQYF
d_gene: TRBD1; abundance: NA; j_gene: TRBJ1-4; v_gene: TRBV18; len: 14; CDR3nt: TGTGCCAGCTCACCACCTGGGGGACAGGAAAAACTGTTTTTT; CDR3aa: CASSPPGGQEKLFF
d_gene: NA; abundance: NA; j_gene: TRBJ1-1; v_gene: TRBV18; len: 15; CDR3nt: TGTGCCAGCTCCCAAAATGGGGCCGCGGGGACTGAAGCTTTCTTT; CDR3aa: CASSQNGAAGTEAFF
d_gene: NA; abundance: NA; j_gene: TRBJ1-2; v_gene: TRBV5-1; len: 15; CDR3nt: TGCGCCAGCAGCTTGTCTTCGGGACAATCCTATGGCTACACCTTC; CDR3aa: CASSLSSGQSYGYTF
d_gene: NA; abundance: NA; j_gene: TRBJ2-1; v_gene: TRBV7-2; len: 15; CDR3nt: TGTGCCAGCAGGGCGGGTGGGGGAAAGAACAATGAGCAGTTCTTC; CDR3aa: CASRAGGGKNNEQFF
d_gene: NA; abundance: NA; j_gene: TRBJ1-2; v_gene: TRBV7-9; len: 13; CDR3nt: TGTGCCAGCAGCTTACAAGCGAACTATGGCTACACCTTC; CDR3aa: CASSLQANYGYTF
d_gene: TRBD1; abundance: NA; j_gene: TRBJ2-7; v_gene: TRBV7-9; len: 14; CDR3nt: TGTGCCAGCAGCTTTCGGACAGGGGTCAACGAGCAGTACTTC; CDR3aa: CASSFRTGVNEQYF
d_gene: NA; abundance: NA; j_gene: TRBJ2-7; v_gene: TRBV30; len: 12; CDR3nt: TGTGCCTGGAGCCCCGGACTACGAGATCAGTACTTC; CDR3aa: CAWSPGLRDQYF
d_gene: TRBD1; abundance: NA; j_gene: TRBJ2-7; v_gene: TRBV5-1; len: 12; CDR3nt: TGCGCCAGCAGCACAGGGGTCTACGAGCAGTACTTC; CDR3aa: CASSTGVYEQYF
d_gene: NA; abundance: NA; j_gene: TRBJ2-5; v_gene: TRBV11-2; len: 15; CDR3nt: TGTGCCAGCAGCTTAGGTGGCACGAAGCAAGAGACCCAGTACTTC; CDR3aa: CASSLGGTKQETQYF
d_gene: NA; abundance: NA; j_gene: TRBJ1-3; v_gene: TRBV11-2; len: 16; CDR3nt: TGTGCCAGCAGCTTAGTGGCAGGGAGCTCTGGAAACACCATATATTTT; CDR3aa: CASSLVAGSSGNTIYF
d_gene: NA; abundance: NA; j_gene: TRBJ2-5; v_gene: TRBV2; len: 13; CDR3nt: TGTGCCAGCACCCCGGAGATCTCGGAGACCCAGTACTTC; CDR3aa: CASTPEISETQYF
d_gene: NA; abundance: once; j_gene: TRBJ2-2; v_gene: TRBV28; len: 12; CDR3nt: TGTGCCAGCAGTTGGGGCCCCGGGGAGCTGTTTTTT; CDR3aa: CASSWGPGELFF
d_gene: TRBD2; abundance: NA; j_gene: TRBJ2-3; v_gene: TRBV25-1; len: 15; CDR3nt: TGTGCCAGCAGTGAACTAGCGGGAGATACAGATACGCAGTATTTT; CDR3aa: CASSELAGDTDTQYF
d_gene: TRBD1; abundance: once; j_gene: TRBJ2-5; v_gene: TRBV5-1; len: 14; CDR3nt: TGCGCCAGCAGCTCACAGGGGCCCCAAGAGACCCAGTACTTC; CDR3aa: CASSSQGPQETQYF
d_gene: NA; abundance: NA; j_gene: TRBJ2-7; v_gene: TRBV19; len: 14; CDR3nt: TGTGCCAGTAGCGACCCGGGCTTAATCTACGAGCAGTACTTC; CDR3aa: CASSDPGLIYEQYF
d_gene: NA; abundance: NA; j_gene: TRBJ1-2; v_gene: TRBV2; len: 14; CDR3nt: TGTGCCAGCGCGCTCGAGGGGCAGAACTATGGCTACACCTTC; CDR3aa: CASALEGQNYGYTF
d_gene: NA; abundance: NA; j_gene: TRBJ2-3; v_gene: TRBV29-1; len: 11; CDR3nt: TGCAGCGCCAGTAGCACAGATACGCAGTATTTT; CDR3aa: CSASSTDTQYF
d_gene: NA; abundance: NA; j_gene: TRBJ2-6; v_gene: TRBV14; len: 17; CDR3nt: TGTGCCAGCAGCCAACAACCGTTTTTCGGTGGGGCCAACGTCCTGACTTTC; CDR3aa: CASSQQPFFGGANVLTF
d_gene: NA; abundance: NA; j_gene: TRBJ1-2; v_gene: TRBV9; len: 14; CDR3nt: TGTGCCAGCAGCGTAGGGGAGAAAACCTATGGCTACACCTTC; CDR3aa: CASSVGEKTYGYTF
d_gene: NA; abundance: NA; j_gene: TRBJ2-3; v_gene: TRBV1; len: 20; CDR3nt: TGCACCAGCAGCCATACGAACATCAGTATAGCGGAATTCAGCACAGATACGCAGTATTTT; CDR3aa: CTSSHTNISIAEFSTDTQYF
d_gene: TRBD1; abundance: NA; j_gene: TRBJ2-7; v_gene: TRBV27; len: 16; CDR3nt: TGTGCCAGCAGACTAACTGCGGGACAGGGGGTTTCCGAGCAGTACTTC; CDR3aa: CASRLTAGQGVSEQYF
d_gene: NA; abundance: NA; j_gene: TRBJ1-5; v_gene: TRBV10-2; len: 14; CDR3nt: TGCGCCAGCAGTCGGCAGGGCCTCAATCAGCCCCAGCATTTT; CDR3aa: CASSRQGLNQPQHF
d_gene: TRBD1; abundance: NA; j_gene: TRBJ1-2; v_gene: TRBV7-2; len: 16; CDR3nt: TGTGCCAGCAGCTTAGATACCACAGGGGCTGCCTATGGCTACACCTTC; CDR3aa: CASSLDTTGAAYGYTF
d_gene: TRBD2; abundance: NA; j_gene: TRBJ2-1; v_gene: TRBV30; len: 16; CDR3nt: TGTGCCTGGAGGGGTAGGCGGGAGGATCCTTACAATGAGCAGTTCTTC; CDR3aa: CAWRGRREDPYNEQFF
d_gene: NA; abundance: once; j_gene: TRBJ1-1; v_gene: TRBV2; len: 16; CDR3nt: TGTGCCAGCAGTGTCCTGGGGGGCCGAACGAACACTGAAGCTTTCTTT; CDR3aa: CASSVLGGRTNTEAFF
d_gene: NA; abundance: NA; j_gene: TRBJ2-5; v_gene: TRBV4-1; len: 13; CDR3nt: TGCGCCAGCAGCCGGGGGCTGCGAGAGACCCAGTACTTC; CDR3aa: CASSRGLRETQYF
d_gene: NA; abundance: NA; j_gene: TRBJ1-1; v_gene: TRBV7-8; len: 14; CDR3nt: TGTGCCAGCAGCTTACACCCAAAGAACACTGAAGCTTTCTTT; CDR3aa: CASSLHPKNTEAFF
d_gene: NA; abundance: NA; j_gene: TRBJ1-6; v_gene: TRBV10-1; len: 16; CDR3nt: TGCGCCAGCAGTCCGGGATCGGGAGTCCGGGATTCACCCCTCCACTTT; CDR3aa: CASSPGSGVRDSPLHF
d_gene: TRBD2; abundance: NA; j_gene: TRBJ2-7; v_gene: TRBV7-8; len: 17; CDR3nt: TGTGCCAGCAGCTCAGCGGGGGCCTACGCCGGTTCCTACGAGCAGTACTTC; CDR3aa: CASSSAGAYAGSYEQYF
d_gene: TRBD1; abundance: NA; j_gene: TRBJ1-2; v_gene: TRBV6-1; len: 13; CDR3nt: TGTGCCAGCAGTGATTCAGGGGGCTATGGCTACACCTTC; CDR3aa: CASSDSGGYGYTF
d_gene: NA; abundance: NA; j_gene: TRBJ1-1; v_gene: TRBV6-1; len: 12; CDR3nt: TGTGCCAGCAGTGCTTTTAACACTGAAGCTTTCTTT; CDR3aa: CASSAFNTEAFF
d_gene: NA; abundance: NA; j_gene: TRBJ2-2; v_gene: TRBV19; len: 13; CDR3nt: TGTGCTCTGTCCGTCCGGAACACCGGGGAGCTGTTTTTT; CDR3aa: CALSVRNTGELFF
d_gene: TRBD2; abundance: NA; j_gene: TRBJ2-5; v_gene: TRBV7-7; len: 11; CDR3nt: TGTGCTAGCGAAAGCGGGGGGACCCAGTACTTC; CDR3aa: CASESGGTQYF
d_gene: NA; abundance: NA; j_gene: TRBJ2-5; v_gene: TRBV2; len: 14; CDR3nt: TGTGCCAGCAGTGGGGACTCGTACCAAGAGACCCAGTACTTC; CDR3aa: CASSGDSYQETQYF
d_gene: NA; abundance: few; j_gene: TRBJ1-5; v_gene: TRBV2; len: 15; CDR3nt: TGTGCCAGCAGTGCACAGGGCGATAGCAATCAGCCCCAGCATTTT; CDR3aa: CASSAQGDSNQPQHF
d_gene: NA; abundance: NA; j_gene: TRBJ2-7; v_gene: TRBV13; len: 13; CDR3nt: TGTGCCAGCAGCTTTATTGCAGACGGCGAGCAGTACTTC; CDR3aa: CASSFIADGEQYF
d_gene: NA; abundance: once; j_gene: TRBJ1-6; v_gene: TRBV6-6; len: 15; CDR3nt: TGTGCCAGCAGTACCCGGGGGGCCGGGGATTCACCCCTCCACTTT; CDR3aa: CASSTRGAGDSPLHF
d_gene: NA; abundance: NA; j_gene: TRBJ1-1; v_gene: TRBV20-1; len: 11; CDR3nt: TGCAGTGCCCGCCGAAAGAGTGAAGCTTTCTTT; CDR3aa: CSARRKSEAFF
d_gene: NA; abundance: NA; j_gene: TRBJ1-5; v_gene: TRBV7-2; len: 13; CDR3nt: TGTGCCAGCACCTTCGGGATAAATCAGCCCCAGCATTTT; CDR3aa: CASTFGINQPQHF
d_gene: NA; abundance: NA; j_gene: TRBJ2-1; v_gene: TRBV2; len: 15; CDR3nt: TGTGCCAGCAGTGTTAACGGGGGAGGTTACAATGAGCAGTTCTTC; CDR3aa: CASSVNGGGYNEQFF
d_gene: NA; abundance: NA; j_gene: TRBJ2-7; v_gene: TRBV7-3; len: 13; CDR3nt: TGTGCCGGGAGAGGGGGAAGGTCCTACGAGCAGTACTTC; CDR3aa: CAGRGGRSYEQYF
d_gene: NA; abundance: NA; j_gene: TRBJ2-7; v_gene: TRBV25-1; len: 15; CDR3nt: TGTGCCAGCAGTGCCAATCGGGGCGGAGGGTACGAGCAGTACTTC; CDR3aa: CASSANRGGGYEQYF
d_gene: NA; abundance: NA; j_gene: TRBJ1-1; v_gene: TRBV5-4; len: 13; CDR3nt: TGTGCCAGCAGCACTGATTTGAACACTGAAGCTTTCTTT; CDR3aa: CASSTDLNTEAFF
d_gene: NA; abundance: once; j_gene: TRBJ2-1; v_gene: TRBV18; len: 12; CDR3nt: TGTGCCAGCTCACGACTCTCCAATGAGCAGTTCTTC; CDR3aa: CASSRLSNEQFF
d_gene: TRBD1; abundance: NA; j_gene: TRBJ2-5; v_gene: TRBV19; len: 15; CDR3nt: TGTGCCAGTAGTTCCCCGGGACAGGGGTTAGGTAGCCAGTACTTC; CDR3aa: CASSSPGQGLGSQYF
d_gene: NA; abundance: NA; j_gene: TRBJ1-3; v_gene: TRBV10-3; len: 15; CDR3nt: TGTGCCATCAGTGGTTCAGTGAGCTCTGGAAACACCATATATTTT; CDR3aa: CAISGSVSSGNTIYF
d_gene: NA; abundance: NA; j_gene: TRBJ1-6; v_gene: TRBV21-1; len: 15; CDR3nt: TGTGCCAGCAGCACGGACAGGGGAAATAATTCACCCCTCCACTTT; CDR3aa: CASSTDRGNNSPLHF
d_gene: NA; abundance: NA; j_gene: TRBJ2-4; v_gene: TRBV27; len: 17; CDR3nt: TGTGCCAGCAGTTCCTATATGCACCTGGAGGGTATGAACATTCAGTACTTC; CDR3aa: CASSSYMHLEGMNIQYF
d_gene: NA; abundance: NA; j_gene: TRBJ2-7; v_gene: TRBV18; len: 14; CDR3nt: TGTGCCAGCTCAATCACAGGGAAAGGCTACGAGCAGTACTTC; CDR3aa: CASSITGKGYEQYF
d_gene: NA; abundance: NA; j_gene: TRBJ2-7; v_gene: TRBV5-1; len: 15; CDR3nt: TGCGCCAGCAGCCTGGGACGGGGGCTCATATACGAGCAGTACTTC; CDR3aa: CASSLGRGLIYEQYF
d_gene: NA; abundance: NA; j_gene: TRBJ2-3; v_gene: TRBV5-1; len: 12; CDR3nt: TGCGCCAGCAGCCTAACTACAGATACGCAGTATTTT; CDR3aa: CASSLTTDTQYF